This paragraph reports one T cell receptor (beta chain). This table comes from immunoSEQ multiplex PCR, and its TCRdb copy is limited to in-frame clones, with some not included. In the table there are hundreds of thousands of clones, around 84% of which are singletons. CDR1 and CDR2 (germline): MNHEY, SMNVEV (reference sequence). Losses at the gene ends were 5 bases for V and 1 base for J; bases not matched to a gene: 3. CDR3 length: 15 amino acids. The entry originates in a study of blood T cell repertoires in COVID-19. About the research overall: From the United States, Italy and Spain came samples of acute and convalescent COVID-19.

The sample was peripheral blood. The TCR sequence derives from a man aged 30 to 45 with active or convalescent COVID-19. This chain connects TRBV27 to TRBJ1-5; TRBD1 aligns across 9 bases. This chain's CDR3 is CASSNTGGSNQPQHF. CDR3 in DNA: TGTGCCAGCAGTAATACAGGGGGCAGCAATCAGCCCCAGCATTTT.